The clone carrying this TCR beta chain came up many times. Its target is not known. The CDR3 is made up of 15 amino acids. From germline, CDR1 is SGDLS and CDR2 YYNGEE. The V and J ends lost 0 bases and 7 bases respectively, with 13 bases between them. Quantitative 5'-RACE with molecular barcodes generated TCR beta libraries. TCRdb analysed the 5' RACE reads with MiXCR anew, one entry per CDR3 protein. The sample includes about 42,000 distinct CDR3 sequences, 3% to 4% of them seen just once. The data derive from a study of CD8 T cells in ankylosing spondylitis. General observations from the study: Within ankylosing spondylitis blood, a TCR beta motif made up of eight or nine highly homologous variants appeared to be characteristic. Matched ankylosing spondylitis synovial fluid reportedly contained a significantly enriched population of disease-linked clones.

V gene TRBV9 combines with J gene TRBJ2-2; the D gene is possibly TRBD1 (5 bases). The TCR originated in a female donor with ankylosing spondylitis or in good health (not recorded which). Specimen: blood, either unsorted or a sorted T cell fraction (not recorded which). DNA for the CDR3: TGTGCCAGCAGCGTAGTGGCAGGGTCCAGCGGGGAGCTGTTTTTT. Translation: CASSVVAGSSGELFF.